A selection of T cell receptor beta chains follows, all from one sample in a study of identical twins. TCRdb passed the 5' RACE reads through MiXCR, listing each CDR3 protein once. Among around 470,000 distinct CDR3 sequences listed, 14% were seen once. This sample also appeared in a second study, on yellow fever vaccine responses in identical twins.

Sequencing used CD4+ T cells sorted from blood. Receptors originate from a young woman in good health. CDR3s include the opening cysteine and the closing phenylalanine or tryptophan. The D gene is left open where the match is weak. The size of a clone is reported for some rows only, either as once, few or many, or as a class for expanded clones.

size,J,V,D,CDR3,DNA
-,TRBJ2-5,TRBV4-3,TRBD2,CASSQVASGSQETQYF,TGCGCCAGCAGCCAAGTGGCTAGCGGGAGTCAAGAGACCCAGTACTTC
few,TRBJ1-6,TRBV12-1,-,CASSFGVSLSSPLHF,TGTGCCAGCAGCTTTGGGGTTTCCTTGTCTTCACCCCTCCACTTT
few,TRBJ1-2,TRBV2,-,CASKSGFTDYGYTF,TGTGCCAGCAAATCAGGGTTTACTGACTATGGCTACACCTTC
few,TRBJ2-7,TRBV15,TRBD1,CATSLPGGYEQYF,TGTGCCACCAGCCTGCCAGGGGGCTACGAGCAGTACTTC
few,TRBJ2-2,TRBV29-1,-,CSVKAVTNTGELFF,TGCAGCGTGAAGGCGGTTACCAACACCGGGGAGCTGTTTTTT
many,TRBJ2-1,TRBV12-3/TRBV12-4,-,CASSFTGVRVNEQFF,TGTGCCAGCAGTTTTACAGGTGTACGTGTCAATGAGCAGTTCTTC
few,TRBJ2-3,TRBV7-9,TRBD1,CASSSGQGTTDTQYF,TGTGCCAGCAGCTCCGGACAGGGCACCACAGATACGCAGTATTTT
many,TRBJ1-1,TRBV10-3,TRBD1,CAISGPPGQGGTRTEAFF,TGTGCCATCAGTGGCCCCCCTGGACAGGGAGGGACCAGGACTGAAGCTTTCTTT
many,TRBJ2-7,TRBV18,-,CASSPLPGFNEQYF,TGTGCCAGCTCACCTTTACCGGGATTCAACGAGCAGTACTTC
-,TRBJ2-3,TRBV28,TRBD1,CASSPGTAEVTQYF,TGTGCCAGCAGTCCCGGGACAGCAGAGGTAACGCAGTATTTT
-,TRBJ2-7,TRBV18,-,CASSPPGPQGGYEQYF,TGTGCCAGCTCACCACCGGGACCTCAGGGGGGCTACGAGCAGTACTTC
-,TRBJ2-1,TRBV11-2,TRBD1,CASSFGTGLYNEQFF,TGTGCCAGCAGCTTCGGGACAGGGCTTTACAATGAGCAGTTCTTC
few,TRBJ2-1,TRBV27,-,CASSALTAYNEQFF,TGTGCCAGCAGTGCCCTCACGGCCTACAATGAGCAGTTCTTC
many,TRBJ2-7,TRBV5-1,TRBD2,CASSHGTSGSGSEQYF,TGCGCCAGCAGCCACGGGACTAGCGGGAGCGGGTCCGAGCAGTACTTC
-,TRBJ2-5,TRBV7-9,TRBD2,CASSLSPGGFGQETQYF,TGTGCCAGCAGCTTATCCCCGGGAGGGTTCGGTCAAGAGACCCAGTACTTC
few,TRBJ2-4,TRBV6-1,TRBD2,CASTDTGLGNIQYF,TGTGCCAGCACCGACACGGGACTAGGAAACATTCAGTACTTC
many,TRBJ2-1,TRBV5-1,TRBD1,CASSLGQGAPFF,TGCGCCAGCAGCTTGGGCCAGGGGGCACCGTTCTTC
few,TRBJ2-2,TRBV19,-,CASSIAQGAGELFF,TGTGCCAGTAGTATAGCACAGGGCGCCGGGGAGCTGTTTTTT
-,TRBJ2-1,TRBV30,-,CAWSENEQFF,TGTGCCTGGAGTGAGAATGAGCAGTTCTTC
many,TRBJ2-3,TRBV6-1,TRBD1,CASSEGTGGTDTQYF,TGTGCCAGCAGTGAAGGGACAGGGGGAACAGATACGCAGTATTTT
few,TRBJ2-1,TRBV4-3,TRBD2,CASSQIGGGRAWEQFF,TGCGCCAGCAGCCAAATTGGAGGCGGGAGGGCCTGGGAGCAGTTCTTC